This T cell receptor beta chain comes out of a study of metastatic and nonmetastatic thyroid tumors (dated by TCRdb to the early 2020s). The study in broad terms: The researchers compared repertoires between peripheral blood samples and tumor or nodule tissue samples from patients with malignant or benign thyroid disease.

The method was PCR. TCRdb shows the sequencer as Illumina HiSeq 4000. The TCR beta-chain CDR3 region of each patient was profiled by high-throughput sequencing. Per the original workflow: The researchers built a classifier to tell apart papillary thyroid cancer patients with distant metastasis, based on CDR3 differences among clinicopathological groups. The Shannon index was used to measure repertoire diversity, and the Morisita-Horn index was used to measure how similar tumor and blood repertoires were. TCRdb handled the public reads itself, with Q25 trimming in fastp and clone calling in MiXCR, and kept productive beta chains. TCRdb assigned the V and J calls; the authors' analysis was not used. For this sample the table gives approximately 21,000 clones, of which roughly 29% were detected only once. Together, the top ten hold roughly 6% of the sample. None of the patients had been given any treatment before thyroid surgery. Using T-cell receptor beta sequencing, the researchers looked back retrospectively at clinical samples from patients, gathered between about 2012 and 2018.

Results and caveats for the whole study, not just this receptor: TCR beta diversity was reported as significantly higher in malignant tumors than in benign nodules, in both blood and tumor samples.

This clone has a handful of counts. Its cognate antigen has yet to be identified. No clone much larger than this one lies a single base away; base qualities are absent. Cut back by 10 bases and 4 bases, the V and J ends lie 11 bases apart. The CDR3 spans 12 residues, from the cysteine through the phenylalanine. The read is trimmed to its CDR3 DNA, 36 bases read in frame from base 1. The germline V gene yields MNHNS for CDR1 and SASEGT for CDR2. The TCR was taken from a female donor with papillary thyroid cancer or a benign thyroid nodule (not recorded which). Some clones in this sample may be carry-over from other donors' samples. The sequence joins TRBV6-1 to TRBJ1-5; no D gene call is confident. Source material: blood. CDR3 loop: CATGPDNQPQHF. The sequenced DNA is TGTGCCACTGGGCCGGATAATCAGCCCCAGCATTTT.